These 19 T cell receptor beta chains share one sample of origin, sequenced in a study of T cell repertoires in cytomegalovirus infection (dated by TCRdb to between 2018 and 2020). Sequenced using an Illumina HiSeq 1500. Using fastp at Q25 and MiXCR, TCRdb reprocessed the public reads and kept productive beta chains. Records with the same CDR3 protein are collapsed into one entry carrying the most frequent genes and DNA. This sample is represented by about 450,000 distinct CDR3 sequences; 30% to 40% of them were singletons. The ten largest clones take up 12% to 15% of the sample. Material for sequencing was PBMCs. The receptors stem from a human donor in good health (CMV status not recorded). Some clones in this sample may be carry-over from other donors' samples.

The CDR3 protein is CASSPLGGGTTGEQYF. Written as DNA, the CDR3 is TGTGCCAGCAGCCCGTTGGGCGGGGGTACAACTGGCGAGCAGTACTTC. The chain carries TRBV5-5 and TRBJ2-7; 7 bases fit TRBD2. Germline V gene sequence: CDR1 SGHKS, CDR2 YYEKEE (reference sequence). Trimming at V came to 4 bases and at J to 6 bases, leaving 16 bases not matched to a gene. CDR3 length: 16 residues.

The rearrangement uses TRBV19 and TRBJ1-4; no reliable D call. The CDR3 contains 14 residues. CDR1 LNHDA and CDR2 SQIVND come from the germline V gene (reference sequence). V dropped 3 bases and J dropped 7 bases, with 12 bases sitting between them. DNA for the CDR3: TGTGCCAGTAGTATCCCCAGATCGGCTGAAAAACTGTTTTTT. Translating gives CASSIPRSAEKLFF.

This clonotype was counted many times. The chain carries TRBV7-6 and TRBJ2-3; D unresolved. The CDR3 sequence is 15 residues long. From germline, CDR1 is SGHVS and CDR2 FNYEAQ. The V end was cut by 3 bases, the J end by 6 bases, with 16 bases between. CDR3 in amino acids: CASSFGRYQADTQYF. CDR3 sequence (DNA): TGTGCCAGCAGCTTCGGCAGGTACCAGGCGGATACGCAGTATTTT.

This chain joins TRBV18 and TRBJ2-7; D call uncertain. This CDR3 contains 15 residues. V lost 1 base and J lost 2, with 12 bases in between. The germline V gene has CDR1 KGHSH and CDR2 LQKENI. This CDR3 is CASSPLGRGPYEQYF. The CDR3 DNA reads TGTGCCAGCTCACCACTGGGCAGAGGCCCCTACGAGCAGTACTTC.

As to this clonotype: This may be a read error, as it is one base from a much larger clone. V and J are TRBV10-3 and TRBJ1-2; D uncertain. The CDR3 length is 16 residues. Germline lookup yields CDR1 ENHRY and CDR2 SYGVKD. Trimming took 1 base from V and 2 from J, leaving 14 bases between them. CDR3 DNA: TGTGCCATCAGTGAGTACCAGATTAGTGTCAACTATGGCTACACCTTC. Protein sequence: CAISEYQISVNYGYTF.

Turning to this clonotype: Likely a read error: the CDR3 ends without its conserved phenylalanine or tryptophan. The CDR3 region is CASSPAQGRNEQFL. The DNA for the CDR3 is TGTGCCAGCAGCCCCGCGCAGGGTCGAAATGAGCAGTTCTTA. The chain couples TRBV7-2 to TRBJ2-1, with a possible D match to TRBD1 (5 bases). This CDR3 is 14 amino acids long. The V end lost 5 bases, the J end lost 7 bases, and 15 bases lay between the germline ends. Germline V gene lookup returns CDR1 SGHTA and CDR2 FQGNSA.

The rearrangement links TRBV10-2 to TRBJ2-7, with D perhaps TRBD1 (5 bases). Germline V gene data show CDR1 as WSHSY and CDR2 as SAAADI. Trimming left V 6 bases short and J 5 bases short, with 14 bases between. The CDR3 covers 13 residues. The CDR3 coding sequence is TGCGCCAGCAGGGGCTGGGGCAGCGACGAGCAGTACTTC. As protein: CASRGWGSDEQYF.

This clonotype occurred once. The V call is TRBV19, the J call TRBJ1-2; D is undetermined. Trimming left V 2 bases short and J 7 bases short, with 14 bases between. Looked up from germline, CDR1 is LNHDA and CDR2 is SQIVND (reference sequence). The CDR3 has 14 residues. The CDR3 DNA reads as TGTGCCAGTAGTATATCGGGTTCAAGGAGTGGCTACACCTTC. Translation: CASSISGSRSGYTF.

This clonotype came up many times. CDR3 sequence: CASSLDLGGNQPQHF. The DNA of the CDR3 is TGTGCCAGCAGCTTAGATTTAGGAGGCAATCAGCCCCAGCATTTT. The V gene is TRBV7-9, the J gene TRBJ1-5; no definite D call. Deletions cut 1 base from V and 2 bases from J, with 9 bases between. The CDR3 sequence is 15 residues long. Germline lookup yields CDR1 SEHNR and CDR2 FQNEAQ (reference sequence).

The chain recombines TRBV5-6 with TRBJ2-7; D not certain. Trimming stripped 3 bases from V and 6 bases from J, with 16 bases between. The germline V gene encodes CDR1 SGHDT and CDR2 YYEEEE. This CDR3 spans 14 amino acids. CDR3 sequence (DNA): TGTGCCAGCAGCTCGTTCCGGTATAAGTTCGAGCAGTACTTC. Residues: CASSSFRYKFEQYF.

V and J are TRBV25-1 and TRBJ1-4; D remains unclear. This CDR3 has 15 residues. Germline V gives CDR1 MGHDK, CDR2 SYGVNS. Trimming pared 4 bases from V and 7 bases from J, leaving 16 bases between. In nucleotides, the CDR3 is TGTGCCAGCAGTGCTCCCAGAGGACTGGCTGAAAAACTGTTTTTT. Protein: CASSAPRGLAEKLFF.

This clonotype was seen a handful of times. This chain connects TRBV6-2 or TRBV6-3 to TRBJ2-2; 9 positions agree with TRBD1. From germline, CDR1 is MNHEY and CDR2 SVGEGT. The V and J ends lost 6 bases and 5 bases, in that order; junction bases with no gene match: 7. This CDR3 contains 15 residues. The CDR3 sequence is CASSTGTGHTGELFF. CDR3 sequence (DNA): TGTGCCAGCAGCACCGGGACAGGGCATACCGGGGAGCTGTTTTTT.

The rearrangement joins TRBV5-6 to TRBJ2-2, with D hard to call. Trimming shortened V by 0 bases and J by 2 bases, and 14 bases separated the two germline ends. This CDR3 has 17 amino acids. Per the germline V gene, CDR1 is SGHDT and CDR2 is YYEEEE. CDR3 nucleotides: TGTGCCAGCAGCTTGGTCGGCCACCTCGGTAACACCGGGGAGCTGTTTTTT. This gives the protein CASSLVGHLGNTGELFF.

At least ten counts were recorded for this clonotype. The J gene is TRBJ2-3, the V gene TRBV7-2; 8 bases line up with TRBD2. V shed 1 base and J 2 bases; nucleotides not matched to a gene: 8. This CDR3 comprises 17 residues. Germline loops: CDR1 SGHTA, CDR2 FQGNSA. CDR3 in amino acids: CASSLGPPSGPTDTQYF. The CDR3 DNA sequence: TGTGCCAGCAGCTTAGGCCCCCCTAGCGGGCCCACAGATACGCAGTATTTT.

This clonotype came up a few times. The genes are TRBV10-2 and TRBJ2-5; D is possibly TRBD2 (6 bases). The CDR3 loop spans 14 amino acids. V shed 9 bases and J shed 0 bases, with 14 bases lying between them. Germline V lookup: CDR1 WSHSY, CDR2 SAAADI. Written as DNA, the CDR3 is TGCGCCAGTCAACTAGCCTCGTACCAAGAGACCCAGTACTTC. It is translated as CASQLASYQETQYF.

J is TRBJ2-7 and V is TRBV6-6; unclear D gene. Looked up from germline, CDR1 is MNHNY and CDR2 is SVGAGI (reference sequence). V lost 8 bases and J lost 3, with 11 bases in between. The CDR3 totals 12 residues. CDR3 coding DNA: TGTGCCAGCCGAGGTATTTTCTACGAGCAGTACTTC. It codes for CASRGIFYEQYF.

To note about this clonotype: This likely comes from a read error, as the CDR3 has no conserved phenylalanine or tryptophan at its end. CDR3 loop: CASSLGGTRSGANVLTL. In DNA, the CDR3 is TGTGCCAGCAGCTTAGGAGGGACCCGGTCTGGGGCCAACGTCCTGACTTTA. The V and J genes are TRBV7-2 and TRBJ2-6; tentatively, D is TRBD1 or TRBD2 (5 bases each). Germline CDR1 reads SGHTA; CDR2 reads FQGNSA. V was shortened by 1 base and J by 1 base, with 11 bases between the two germline ends. This CDR3 contains 17 residues.

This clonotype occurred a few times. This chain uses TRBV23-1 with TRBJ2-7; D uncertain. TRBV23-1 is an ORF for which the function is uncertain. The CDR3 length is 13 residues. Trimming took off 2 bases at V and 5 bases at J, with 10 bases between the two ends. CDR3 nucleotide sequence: TGCGCCAGCAGTCAAGAACAGAGCAACGAGCAGTACTTC. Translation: CASSQEQSNEQYF.

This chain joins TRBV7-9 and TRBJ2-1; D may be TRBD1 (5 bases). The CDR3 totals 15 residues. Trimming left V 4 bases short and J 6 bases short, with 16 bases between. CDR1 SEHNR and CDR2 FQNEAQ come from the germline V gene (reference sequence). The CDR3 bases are TGTGCCAGCAGCTCCGGCCAGGGCCCCCTCAATGAGCAGTTCTTC. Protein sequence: CASSSGQGPLNEQFF.